This T cell receptor beta chain was identified during a study of OX40 agonist ivuxolimab in advanced cancers. Study at large: It was permissible to have had prior anti-PD-1, anti-PD-L1 or anti-CTLA-4 therapy, and approximately 40% had some.

Libraries were prepared by immunoSEQ multiplex PCR; TCRdb keeps only in-frame clonotypes and omits some of them. The table shows tens of thousands of clones, with roughly nine tenths occurring only once. The CDR3 has 18 residues. Germline lookup yields CDR1 WNHNN and CDR2 SYGVQD (reference sequence). V shed 2 bases and J shed 0 bases, with 14 bases lying between them. Broader study findings: Low levels of normalized T-cell clonal expansion also appeared in some nonresponders.

Autoimmune disease history or systemic immunosuppression excluded patients. As for this clone: The antigen remains unidentified.

The chain links TRBV10-1 to TRBJ2-6; D assignment may be TRBD1 or TRBD2 (5 bases each). This sample comprised CD4+ or CD8+ T cells sorted from blood, obtained in a trial of the OX40 agonist ivuxolimab. The sequence came from an adult with an advanced solid tumor such as melanoma, head and neck, liver or kidney cancer. CDR3 bases: TGCGCCAGCAGTGAGGCCTGGGACGGAGACTCTGGGGCCAACGTCCTGACTTTC. Translating it yields CASSEAWDGDSGANVLTF.